The 30 T cell receptor beta chains below all came from one sample that was sequenced in a study of blood T cell repertoires in COVID-19. Libraries were prepared by immunoSEQ multiplex PCR; TCRdb keeps only in-frame clonotypes and omits some of them. Among 150,000 to 200,000 clones listed, more than 90% were seen once. Material for sequencing was peripheral blood. These receptors were collected from a man aged 45 to 65 with acute or convalescent COVID-19.

The gene calls are TRBV27 and TRBJ2-1; D remains unclear. CDR3 length: 17 amino acids. CDR1 MNHEY and CDR2 SMNVEV come from the germline V gene (reference sequence). V was shortened by 6 bases and J by 9 bases, with 27 bases between the two germline ends. CDR3 in DNA: TGTGCCAGCAGCAACTCCGGGTCAAGCTCATCTCTGGGTGAGCAGTTCTTC. Translation gives CASSNSGSSSSLGEQFF.

The chain is built from TRBV28 and TRBJ2-3, with D maybe TRBD2 (7 bases). Germline CDR1 MDHEN, CDR2 SYDVKM. Trimming left V 2 bases short and J 3 bases short, with 12 bases between. The CDR3 has 15 amino acids. The DNA for the CDR3 is TGTGCCAGCAGTTTAGCGGGGGCCGGGACAGATACGCAGTATTTT. It is translated as CASSLAGAGTDTQYF.

This chain connects TRBV11-1 to TRBJ2-5; 7 bases match TRBD1. Unmatched junction bases numbered 6, after V lost 1 base and J lost 4 bases. Germline V gene data show CDR1 as SGHAT and CDR2 as FQDESV (reference sequence). This CDR3 has 15 amino acids. The CDR3 sequence: CASSLGLTGRETQYF. Written as DNA, the CDR3 is TGTGCCAGCAGCTTAGGCTTGACAGGGCGAGAGACCCAGTACTTC.

The rearrangement links TRBV7-2 to TRBJ2-1; no clear D. Germline CDR1 SGHTA, CDR2 FQGNSA. V was pared by 2 bases and J by 1 base, with 9 bases between. This CDR3 contains 15 residues. This CDR3 reads CASSLTSASYNEQFF. Written as DNA, the CDR3 is TGTGCCAGCAGCTTAACCTCAGCGTCCTACAATGAGCAGTTCTTC.

This clone was picked up a small number of times. The chain has TRBV12-1 and TRBJ1-5; the table's D call, TRBD1, was not checked against the DNA. TRBV12-1 represents a pseudogene. The CDR3 runs to 14 residues. The CDR3 nucleotides read TGTGCCAGCAGCCCTGGGACAGGGGAGCAGCCCCAGCATTTT. Its translation: CASSPGTGEQPQHF.

The rearrangement links TRBV7-2 to TRBJ2-2, with D possibly matching TRBD1 (5 bases). The CDR3 totals 16 residues. Trimming removed 2 bases from V and 2 bases from J, with 12 bases in between. Germline loops: CDR1 SGHTA, CDR2 FQGNSA. The CDR3 loop is CASSLRMQGNTGELFF. The CDR3 coding sequence is TGTGCCAGCAGCTTACGTATGCAGGGAAACACCGGGGAGCTGTTTTTT.

This clone showed up just once. The chain employs TRBV2 and TRBJ2-7, with D possibly TRBD2 on 5 matching bases. The CDR3 extends over 13 amino acids. V lost 4 bases and J lost 7, with 14 bases in between. Germline V lookup: CDR1 SNHLY, CDR2 FYNNEI. The CDR3 reads CASSVRTQWEQYV. For the CDR3, the DNA is TGTGCCAGCAGTGTAAGGACTCAGTGGGAGCAGTACGTC.

This clone has a single count. The rearrangement uses TRBV2 and TRBJ1-1; TRBD1 might be the D (6 bases). Germline CDR1 and CDR2: SNHLY and FYNNEI. There are 13 residues in the CDR3. V shed 6 bases and J shed 7 bases, with 15 bases lying between them. CDR3 nucleotide sequence: TGTGCCAGCAGCACAGAACAGGGTGGTGAAGCTTTCTTT. It specifies CASSTEQGGEAFF.

This sequence joins TRBV29-1 and TRBJ1-6; D may be TRBD1 (5 bases). The V end lost 2 bases, the J end lost 9 bases, and 11 bases lay between the germline ends. CDR3 size: 13 residues. Per germline, CDR1 SQVTM and CDR2 ANQGSEA. The CDR3 here is CSVESGAGSPLHF. CDR3 DNA: TGCAGCGTTGAAAGTGGGGCCGGTTCACCCCTCCACTTT.

The chain carries TRBV5-5 and TRBJ1-1; D gene uncertain. Trimming removed 2 bases at V and 8 bases at J, with 7 bases between. Germline CDR1 is SGHKS and CDR2 is YYEKEE (reference sequence). This CDR3 contains 11 residues. The CDR3 loop is CASSFRQEAFF. Written as DNA, the CDR3 is TGTGCCAGCAGCTTCAGGCAGGAAGCTTTCTTT.

The rearrangement joins TRBV11-2 to TRBJ2-3, with TRBD1 matching over 7 bases. The CDR3 consists of 14 residues. V lost 5 bases and J lost 2; bases outside the gene matches: 4. Germline-derived CDR1 and CDR2 are SGHAT and FQNNGV. CDR3 bases: TGTGCCAGCAGCCAGGGACAGTACACAGATACGCAGTATTTT. Amino acid sequence: CASSQGQYTDTQYF.

CDR3 sequence reads: CASRYSNSPLHF. The CDR3 DNA reads as TGTGCCAGCAGGTACTCGAATTCACCCCTCCACTTT. The chain links TRBV2 to TRBJ1-6; D is unresolved. This CDR3 has 12 residues. V lost 6 bases and J lost 7, with 7 bases in between. The germline V gene has CDR1 SNHLY and CDR2 FYNNEI.

The chain carries TRBV19 and TRBJ2-7; a possible D gene is TRBD2 (5 bases). CDR3 length: 13 residues. V was cut by 5 bases and J by 7 bases, with 15 bases left in between. Germline V gives CDR1 LNHDA, CDR2 SQIVND (reference sequence). The CDR3 loop reads CASSLPGEREQYF. In DNA, the CDR3 is TGTGCCAGTAGTCTGCCCGGGGAGAGGGAGCAGTACTTC.

V usage is TRBV19 and J usage is TRBJ2-4; TRBD2 agrees at 9 bases. CDR1 is LNHDA and CDR2 is SQIVND in the germline V gene (reference sequence). This CDR3 comprises 15 residues. V lost 3 bases and J lost 6; bases outside the gene matches: 6. The CDR3 protein is CASSIFSGRLNIQYF. For the CDR3, the DNA is TGTGCCAGTAGTATTTTTAGCGGGAGACTAAACATTCAGTACTTC.

The rearrangement uses TRBV12-5 and TRBJ1-5, with D possibly matching TRBD1 (6 bases). Trimming cost V 2 bases and J 2 bases, with 16 bases left between them. The germline V gene has CDR1 LGHNT and CDR2 FRNRAP. The CDR3 has 17 residues. The DNA of the CDR3 is TGTGCTAGTGGTTTGATCCACAGGGATCGAGGCAATCAGCCCCAGCATTTT. Residues: CASGLIHRDRGNQPQHF.

The rearrangement joins TRBV7-9 to TRBJ1-3, with 8 bases aligning to TRBD1. CDR1 SEHNR and CDR2 FQNEAQ come from the germline V gene (reference sequence). This CDR3 has 14 residues. J lost 4 bases, V lost 6 bases, and 5 bases had no gene match. The CDR3 loop reads CASRVTGGGNTIYF. The CDR3 nucleotides read TGTGCCAGCAGGGTAACAGGGGGAGGAAACACCATATATTTT.

The V call is TRBV9, the J call TRBJ1-6; 8 bases align to TRBD1. Germline V CDR1 and CDR2: SGDLS, YYNGEE. The CDR3 extends over 15 amino acids. V shed 4 bases and J 9 bases; nucleotides not matched to a gene: 9. The CDR3: CASSPETGESSPLHF. The CDR3 nucleotides are TGTGCCAGCAGCCCCGAGACAGGGGAGAGTTCACCCCTCCACTTT.

The genes are TRBV10-3 and TRBJ1-1; perhaps TRBD1 as D (5 bases). The V and J ends lost 3 bases and 3 bases respectively, with 14 bases between them. CDR3 length: 15 amino acids. Germline loops: CDR1 ENHRY, CDR2 SYGVKD. The CDR3 reads CAISDPGQGDTEAFF. The CDR3 nucleotides are TGTGCCATCAGTGATCCCGGCCAGGGTGACACTGAAGCTTTCTTT.

The V and J genes are TRBV9 and TRBJ1-4, with D unclear. V dropped 0 bases and J dropped 2 bases, with 5 bases sitting between them. The V gene's germline CDR1 is SGDLS and CDR2 YYNGEE. The CDR3 covers 14 residues. Here the CDR3 DNA reads TGTGCCAGCAGCGTAGATTCTACTAATGAAAAACTGTTTTTT. Residues: CASSVDSTNEKLFF.

V usage is TRBV19 and J usage is TRBJ1-5; D might be TRBD1 (6 bases). CDR3 size: 19 residues. V gave up 0 bases and J gave up 4 bases, with 22 bases separating them. Germline V gene data show CDR1 as LNHDA and CDR2 as SQIVND (reference sequence). The CDR3 sequence: CASSIERRDTLPGNQPQHF. DNA of the CDR3: TGTGCCAGTAGTATAGAACGTCGGGACACCCTACCGGGGAATCAGCCCCAGCATTTT.

This clone was found once. The chain carries TRBV29-1 and TRBJ1-1, with D hard to call. Germline values: CDR1 SQVTM, CDR2 ANQGSEA. V lost 7 bases and J lost 3, with 9 bases in between. The length of the CDR3 is 11 residues. The DNA of the CDR3 is TGCAGCGCCCTATCCCACACTGAAGCTTTCTTT. Amino acids: CSALSHTEAFF.

Here the CDR3 reads CASRGLGGEQYF. DNA of the CDR3: TGTGCCAGCAGGGGTCTCGGCGGGGAGCAGTACTTC. The chain joins TRBV6-5 to TRBJ2-7, with a tentative D call TRBD2 (5 bases). V was clipped by 6 bases and J by 7 bases, with 13 bases between them. The CDR3 totals 12 residues. Germline CDR1 MNHEY, CDR2 SVGAGI.

In this sample, this clone turned up a few times. The chain links TRBV2 to TRBJ2-7, with 8 bases lining up with TRBD1. CDR3 length equals 14 residues. V was pared by 6 bases and J by 7 bases, with 11 bases of the junction left unmatched. Looked up from germline, CDR1 is SNHLY and CDR2 is FYNNEI. The CDR3 nucleotides are TGTGCCAGCAGGACCGGGACAGGACTCGGGGAGCAGTACTTC. It is translated as CASRTGTGLGEQYF.

CDR3: CASSLITSSGYNEQFF. CDR3 nucleotides: TGTGCCAGCAGCTTAATCACCTCTAGCGGGTACAATGAGCAGTTCTTC. The chain joins TRBV11-2 to TRBJ2-1, with TRBD2 identical over 8 bases. This CDR3 contains 16 residues. V was pared by 2 bases and J by 4 bases, with 7 bases of the junction left unmatched. The germline CDR1 and CDR2 sequences are SGHAT and FQNNGV.

The chain couples TRBV27 to TRBJ1-6; TRBD1 might be the D (6 bases). The V gene lost 6 bases and the J gene lost 8 bases, with 17 bases spanning the gap. This CDR3 is 15 amino acids long. CDR1 MNHEY and CDR2 SMNVEV come from the germline V gene (reference sequence). CDR3 sequence: CASSQGGTPYSPLHF. As DNA, the CDR3 is TGTGCCAGCAGCCAAGGTGGGACACCTTATTCACCCCTCCACTTT.

The V call is TRBV2, the J call TRBJ2-1; TRBD2 is a possible D gene (5 bases). Germline loops: CDR1 SNHLY, CDR2 FYNNEI. The length of the CDR3 is 12 residues. V gave up 10 bases and J gave up 5 bases, with 12 bases separating them. The DNA of the CDR3 is TGTGCCACCAGATCGGGGAACAATGAGCAGTTCTTC. Encoded protein: CATRSGNNEQFF.

This rearrangement joins TRBV7-9 to TRBJ1-3, with 7 bases that match TRBD1. CDR1 and CDR2 from the germline V gene are SEHNR and FQNEAQ (reference sequence). The CDR3 runs to 15 residues. J lost 1 base, V lost 2 bases, and 2 bases had no gene match. DNA for the CDR3: TGTGCCAGCAGCTTACAGGGGGGATCTGGAAACACCATATATTTT. It yields the protein CASSLQGGSGNTIYF.

The chain uses TRBV18 and TRBJ2-1, with 12 positions matching TRBD2. This CDR3 spans 15 amino acids. Unmatched junction bases numbered 2, after V lost 4 bases and J lost 4 bases. The germline V gene has CDR1 KGHSH and CDR2 LQKENI. The CDR3 coding sequence is TGTGCCAGCTCACGACTAGCGGGAGAGTACAATGAGCAGTTCTTC. Residues: CASSRLAGEYNEQFF.

Remarks on this clone: The same CDR3 also results from other DNA sequences found in this sample. The chain has TRBV28 and TRBJ2-2; 8 positions match TRBD1. CDR3 size: 14 residues. Germline lookup yields CDR1 MDHEN and CDR2 SYDVKM. The J segment lost 4 bases and the V segment lost 5 bases, leaving 3 bases of the junction unmatched. In DNA, the CDR3 is TGTGCCAGCAGTCCAGGGGGCCGCACCGGGGAGCTGTTTTTT. This translates into CASSPGGRTGELFF.

This clone came up once. The genes are TRBV30 and TRBJ1-4, with TRBD1 as a possible D gene (5 bases). The germline gives CDR1 GTSNPN, CDR2 SVGIG (reference sequence). V lost 1 base and J lost 11, with 8 bases in between. The CDR3 spans 11 residues. The CDR3 DNA reads as TGTGCCTGGAGTGAGGGGCCTAAACTGTTTTTT. Translation: CAWSEGPKLFF.